This T cell receptor (beta chain) was recovered during a study of human T cells and chemical hapten exposure (dated by TCRdb to the early 2020s). For context, the study as a whole: For sensitization, 2% DPC in acetone was applied to a 2 cm by 2 cm area of upper inner arm skin. Roughly 30 alopecia patients provided blood for TCR sequencing at one to four time points (pre-sensitization, 2, 6 and 24 weeks). Patch testing was done on the upper back using Finn chambers containing 0.01% DPC, and results were scored after 6 days according to International Contact Dermatitis Research Group standards. In alopecia patients, the study followed how the peripheral blood TCR repertoire changed in vivo over primary and secondary sensitization to diphenylcyclopropenone (DPC), a hapten. Libraries were pooled for sequencing, and per-sample TCR yields varied mainly because of small differences in library volumes within the pool. Throughout the study period of around 25 weeks, patients also received therapeutic DPC doses to the scalp every week. Most of the patients in the cohort were female, and the cohort covered alopecia areata with under or over 50% scalp involvement, alopecia totalis and alopecia universalis. Blood samples were taken from patients before sensitization (week 0) and at 2, 6 and about 24 weeks after DPC sensitization. Here is what the overall study found, with its caveats: Expanded TCRs formed significantly more large CDR3 similarity clusters than pre-sensitization or healthy control sets, consistent with antigen-driven responses. A positive correlation was found between the number of PT1 expanded TCRs and patch test score, with significance reached at thresholds 8, 16 and 32 but not 4. Repeated subsampling changed both the strength of the expansion versus patch-test correlation and the threshold at which that correlation became significant. All patients had alopecia, a presumed autoimmune disease, so their immune response might differ from that of healthy individuals. DPC sensitization did not change the number of TCRs with a frequency above 1 in 1000, and there was no evidence of changes in global repertoire structure.

According to the study, the label for this sample's time point signals: patch test 2, 6 weeks after DPC sensitization. The sample's treatment or condition label is to be understood as: therapeutic diphenylcyclopropenone sensitization with weekly scalp DPC. At every patch-test visit, the blood draw took place before the patch test was put on. Patients were considered eligible if aged 18 to 70, diagnosed with alopecia and deemed suitable for DPC therapy, and patients were excluded if pregnant. Total RNA was extracted from unfractionated whole blood collected in Tempus Blood RNA tubes. The method behind the library was RACE. Sequencing used a NextSeq 500. Library preparation attached unique molecular identifiers to individual cDNA molecules for quantitative, reproducible TCR counting. From each blood RNA sample, both TCR alpha and TCR beta chains were sequenced. In the authors' own workflow: A median of roughly 98,000 TCRs per sample was observed, with a range of about 20,000 to 750,000. V, J and CDR3 annotation of the TCR reads was performed with the Decombinator software suite. For PS versus PT1 abundance plots, all samples were subsampled to the same number of TCRs (28,000). TCRs were defined as expanded if absent before sensitization and observed at least eight times at the 2-week time point. TCRdb's own reprocessing of the public reads used fastp at Q25 and MiXCR and kept productive beta chains. Each CDR3 protein appears once, grouped with its most common genes and DNA. V and J calls and clone size were set by TCRdb, not the authors. The sample table records fewer than 150,000 distinct CDR3 sequences; approximately 12% of these occur just once. 1.3% to 1.5% of the sample rests with the top ten.

A remark on this clonotype: What antigen it recognizes has not been identified. A junction boundary mismatches the germline segment, possibly from a read error.

Sequencing was performed on whole blood, taken in connection with sensitization to the hapten diphenylcyclopropenone (DPC). The source of this sequence is a woman aged 45-60 years with alopecia areata. Some clones in this sample may be carry-over from other donors' samples.

The CDR3 protein is CASSLAPVPTDTQYF. The sequenced DNA is TGTGCCAGCAGCCTAGCCCCCGTTCCCACAGATACGCAGTATTTT. Here the chain combines TRBV7-2 and TRBJ2-3; a weak D assignment points to TRBD2 (5 bases agree). The CDR3 runs 15 amino acids, cysteine and phenylalanine included. CDR3 DNA is the only sequence kept; it has 45 bases, read in frame from the first base. From a lookup of the germline V gene, CDR1 and CDR2 are SGHTA and FQGNSA.